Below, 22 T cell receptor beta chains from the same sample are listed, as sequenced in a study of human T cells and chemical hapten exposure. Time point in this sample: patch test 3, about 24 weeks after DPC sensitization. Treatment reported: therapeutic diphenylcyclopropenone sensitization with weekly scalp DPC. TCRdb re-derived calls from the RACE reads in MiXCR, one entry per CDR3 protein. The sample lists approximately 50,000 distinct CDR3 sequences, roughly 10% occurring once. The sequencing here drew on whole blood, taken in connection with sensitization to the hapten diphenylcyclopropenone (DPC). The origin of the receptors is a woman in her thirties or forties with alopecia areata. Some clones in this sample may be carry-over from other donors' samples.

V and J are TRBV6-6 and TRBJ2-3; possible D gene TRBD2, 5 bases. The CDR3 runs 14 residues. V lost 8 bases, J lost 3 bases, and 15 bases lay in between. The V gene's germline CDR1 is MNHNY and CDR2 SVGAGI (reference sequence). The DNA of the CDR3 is TGTGCCAGCTCGAGGGTAGTAGAGACAGATACGCAGTATTTT. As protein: CASSRVVETDTQYF.

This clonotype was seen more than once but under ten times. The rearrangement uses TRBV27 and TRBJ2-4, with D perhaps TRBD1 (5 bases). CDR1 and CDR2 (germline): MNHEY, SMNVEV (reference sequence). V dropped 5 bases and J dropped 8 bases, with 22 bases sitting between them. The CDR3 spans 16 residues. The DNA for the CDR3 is TGTGCCAGCAGTACTATACTCGCGTCAGGGTTACACATTCAGTACTTC. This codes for CASSTILASGLHIQYF.

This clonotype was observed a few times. DNA for the CDR3: TGTGCCAGCAGTCGCGAGGGGGCAGGGGGCCCCTTGGAGCAGTACTTC. Its translation is CASSREGAGGPLEQYF. V is TRBV12-3 or TRBV12-4 and J is TRBJ2-7; 8 positions match TRBD1. CDR3 length: 16 amino acids. The V gene end was trimmed by 5 bases and the J gene end by 7 bases; junction bases not matched to a gene: 16.

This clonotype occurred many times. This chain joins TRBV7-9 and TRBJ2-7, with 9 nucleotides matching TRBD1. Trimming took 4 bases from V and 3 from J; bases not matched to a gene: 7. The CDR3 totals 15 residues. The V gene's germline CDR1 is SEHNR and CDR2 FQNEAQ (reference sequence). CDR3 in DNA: TGTGCCAGCAGCTCTGTGGGGACAGGGATCTACGAGCAGTACTTC. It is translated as CASSSVGTGIYEQYF.

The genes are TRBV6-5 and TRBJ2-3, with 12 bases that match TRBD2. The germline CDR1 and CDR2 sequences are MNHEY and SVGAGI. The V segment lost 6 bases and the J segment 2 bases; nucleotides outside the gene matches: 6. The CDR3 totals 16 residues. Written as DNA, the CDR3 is TGTGCCAGCAGCCGAGGACTAGCGGGGTCCACAGATACGCAGTATTTT. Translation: CASSRGLAGSTDTQYF.

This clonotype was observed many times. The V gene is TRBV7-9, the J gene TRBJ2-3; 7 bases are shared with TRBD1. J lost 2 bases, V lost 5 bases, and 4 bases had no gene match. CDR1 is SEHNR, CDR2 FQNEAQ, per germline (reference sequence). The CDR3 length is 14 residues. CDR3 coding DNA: TGTGCCAGCAGCCAACAGGGGTCCACAGATACGCAGTATTTT. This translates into CASSQQGSTDTQYF.

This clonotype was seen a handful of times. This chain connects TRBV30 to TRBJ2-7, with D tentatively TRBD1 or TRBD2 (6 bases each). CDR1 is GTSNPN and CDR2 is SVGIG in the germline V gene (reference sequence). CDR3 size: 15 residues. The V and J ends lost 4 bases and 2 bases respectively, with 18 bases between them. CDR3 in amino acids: CAWTTSSGGPYEQYF. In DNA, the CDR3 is TGTGCCTGGACCACCTCCTCCGGGGGCCCCTACGAGCAGTACTTC.

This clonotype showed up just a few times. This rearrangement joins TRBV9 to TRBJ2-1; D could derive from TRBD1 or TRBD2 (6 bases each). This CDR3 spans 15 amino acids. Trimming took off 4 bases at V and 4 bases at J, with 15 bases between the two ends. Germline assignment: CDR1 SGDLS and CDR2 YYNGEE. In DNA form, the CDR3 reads TGTGCCAGCAGCACGGGGGCCCTCGAGTACAATGAGCAGTTCTTC. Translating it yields CASSTGALEYNEQFF.

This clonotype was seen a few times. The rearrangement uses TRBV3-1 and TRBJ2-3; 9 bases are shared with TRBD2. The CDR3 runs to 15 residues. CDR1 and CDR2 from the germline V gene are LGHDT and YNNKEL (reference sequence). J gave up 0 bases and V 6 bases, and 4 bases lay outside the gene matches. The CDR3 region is CASRLAGTSTDTQYF. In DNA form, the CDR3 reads TGTGCCAGCAGGCTAGCGGGGACTAGCACAGATACGCAGTATTTT.

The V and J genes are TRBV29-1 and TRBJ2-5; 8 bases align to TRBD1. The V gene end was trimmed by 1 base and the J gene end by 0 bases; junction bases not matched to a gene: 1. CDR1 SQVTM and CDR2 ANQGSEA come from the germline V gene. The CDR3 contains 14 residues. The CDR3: CSVEGTGYQETQYF. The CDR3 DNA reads TGCAGCGTTGAAGGGACAGGGTACCAAGAGACCCAGTACTTC.

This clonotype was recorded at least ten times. Written as DNA, the CDR3 is TGCGCCAGCAGTTATAGCGGGGGGTTCTACAATGAGCAGTTCTTC. Its protein product is CASSYSGGFYNEQFF. V gene TRBV4-3 combines with J gene TRBJ2-1, with TRBD2 identical over 10 bases. The CDR3 runs to 15 residues. Germline CDR1 reads LGHNA; CDR2 reads YSLEER. The J segment lost 3 bases and the V segment lost 6 bases, leaving 5 bases of the junction unmatched.

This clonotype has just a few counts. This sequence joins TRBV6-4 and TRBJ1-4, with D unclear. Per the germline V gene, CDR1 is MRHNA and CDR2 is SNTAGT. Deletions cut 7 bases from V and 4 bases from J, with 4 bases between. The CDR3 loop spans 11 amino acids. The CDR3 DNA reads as TGTGCCAGCATTTATAATGAAAAACTGTTTTTT. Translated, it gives CASIYNEKLFF.

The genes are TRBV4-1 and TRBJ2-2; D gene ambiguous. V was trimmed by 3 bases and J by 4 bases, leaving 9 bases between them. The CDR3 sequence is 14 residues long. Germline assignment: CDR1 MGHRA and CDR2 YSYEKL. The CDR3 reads CASSQEGRTGELFF. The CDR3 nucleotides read TGCGCCAGCAGCCAGGAAGGCCGCACCGGGGAGCTGTTTTTT.

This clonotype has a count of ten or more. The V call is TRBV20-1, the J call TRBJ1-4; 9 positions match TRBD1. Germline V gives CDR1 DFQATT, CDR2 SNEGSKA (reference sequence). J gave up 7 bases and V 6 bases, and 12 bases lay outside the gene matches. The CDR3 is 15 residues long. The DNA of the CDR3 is TGCAGTGCCAGATCAACCGGGACAGGGAGTGAAAAACTGTTTTTT. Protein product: CSARSTGTGSEKLFF.

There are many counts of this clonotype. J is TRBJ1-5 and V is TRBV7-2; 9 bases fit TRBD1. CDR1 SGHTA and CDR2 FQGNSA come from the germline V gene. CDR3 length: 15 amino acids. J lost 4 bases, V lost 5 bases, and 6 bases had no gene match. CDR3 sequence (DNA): TGTGCCAGCAGCGGAAGACAGGGGGTGAATCAGCCCCAGCATTTT. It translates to CASSGRQGVNQPQHF.

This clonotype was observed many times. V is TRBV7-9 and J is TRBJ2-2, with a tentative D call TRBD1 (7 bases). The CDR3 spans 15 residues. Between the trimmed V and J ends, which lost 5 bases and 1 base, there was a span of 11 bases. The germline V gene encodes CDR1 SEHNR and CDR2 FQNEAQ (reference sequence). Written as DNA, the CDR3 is TGTGCCAGCAGCGGCGGGACAGAGAACACCGGGGAGCTGTTTTTT. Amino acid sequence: CASSGGTENTGELFF.

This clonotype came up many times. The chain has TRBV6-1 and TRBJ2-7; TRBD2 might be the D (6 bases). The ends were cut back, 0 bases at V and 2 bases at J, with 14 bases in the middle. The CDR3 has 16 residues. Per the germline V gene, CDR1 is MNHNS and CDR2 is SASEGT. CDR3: CASSEATVRGPYEQYF. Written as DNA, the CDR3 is TGTGCCAGCAGTGAAGCAACGGTGCGGGGTCCCTACGAGCAGTACTTC.

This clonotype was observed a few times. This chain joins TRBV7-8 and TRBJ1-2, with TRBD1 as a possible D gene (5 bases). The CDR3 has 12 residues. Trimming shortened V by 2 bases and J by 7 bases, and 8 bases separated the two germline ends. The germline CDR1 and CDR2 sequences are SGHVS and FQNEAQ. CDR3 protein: CASSLQGRGYTF. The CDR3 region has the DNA TGTGCCAGCAGCTTACAGGGCCGTGGCTACACCTTC.

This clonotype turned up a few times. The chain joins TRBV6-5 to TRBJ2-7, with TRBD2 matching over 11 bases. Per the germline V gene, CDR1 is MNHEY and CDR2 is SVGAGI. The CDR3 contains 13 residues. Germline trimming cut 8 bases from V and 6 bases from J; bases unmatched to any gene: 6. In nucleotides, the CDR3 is TGTGCCAGCGCTCTAGCGGGGGGCATCGAGCAGTACTTC. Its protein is CASALAGGIEQYF.

As DNA, the CDR3 is TGTGCCAGCTCAAGAGGGGGGAATGAGCAGTTCTTC. Amino acids: CASSRGGNEQFF. The chain employs TRBV12-3 or TRBV12-4 and TRBJ2-1; D is tentatively TRBD1 or TRBD2 (6 bases each). CDR3 length: 12 residues. V was shortened by 8 bases and J by 7 bases, with 12 bases between the two germline ends.

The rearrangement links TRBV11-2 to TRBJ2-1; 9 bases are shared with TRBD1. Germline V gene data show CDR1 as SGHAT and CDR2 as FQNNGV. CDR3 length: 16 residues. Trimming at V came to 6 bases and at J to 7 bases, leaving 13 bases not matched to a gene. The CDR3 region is CASRQPGTGIRNEQFF. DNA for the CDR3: TGTGCCAGCAGACAGCCCGGGACAGGGATTAGGAATGAGCAGTTCTTC.

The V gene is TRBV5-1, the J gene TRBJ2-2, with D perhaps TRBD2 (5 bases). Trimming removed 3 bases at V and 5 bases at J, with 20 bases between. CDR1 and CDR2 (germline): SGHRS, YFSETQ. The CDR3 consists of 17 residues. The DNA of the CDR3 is TGCGCCAGCAGCTCCGCTTATCAGAACCTAGCTACCGGGGAGCTGTTTTTT. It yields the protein CASSSAYQNLATGELFF. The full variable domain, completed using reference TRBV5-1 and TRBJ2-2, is KAGVTQTPRYLIKTRGQQVTLSCSPISGHRSVSWYQQTPGQGLQFLFEYFSETQRNKGNFPGRFSGRQFSNSRSEMNVSTLELGDSALYLCASSSAYQNLATGELFFGEGSRLTVL.